The 19 T cell receptor beta chains below come from one sample, sequenced in a study of T cells in Graves' hyperthyroidism and ophthalmopathy. Amplification yielded TCR beta CDR3 regions, with RNA transcripts as the source. TCR CDR3 regions were first amplified by RT-PCR with HTBI primers. TCRdb used MiXCR to reprocess the multiplex PCR reads, holding one entry per CDR3 protein. This sample carries some 350,000 distinct CDR3 sequences, under 20% of them seen once, and the ten largest clones take about 3.7%. The sequenced sample consisted of blood. Receptors originate from a woman younger than 30 with Graves' hyperthyroidism.

This clonotype was recorded many times. The chain links TRBV6-5 to TRBJ1-2; D perhaps matches TRBD1 (5 bases). The germline V and J ends were trimmed by 6 bases and 8 bases, with 16 bases remaining between them. There are 13 residues in the CDR3. Per the germline V gene, CDR1 is MNHEY and CDR2 is SVGAGI. This CDR3 is CASSQTGLEGYTF. CDR3 nucleotide sequence: TGTGCCAGCAGCCAAACAGGTCTGGAGGGCTACACCTTC.

Turning to this clonotype: At one boundary the junction diverges from the germline segment, which might be a read error. The V and J genes are TRBV7-2 and TRBJ1-1; TRBD1 is a possible D gene (5 bases). This CDR3 spans 14 amino acids. The germline gives CDR1 SGHTA, CDR2 FQGNSA. CDR3 sequence reads: CASSLAPGINEAFF. The CDR3 DNA is TGTGCCAGCAGCCTAGCTCCAGGGATTAATGAAGCTTTCTTT.

This clonotype was observed at least ten times. The rearrangement links TRBV6-5 to TRBJ2-7; unclear D gene. Looked up from germline, CDR1 is MNHEY and CDR2 is SVGAGI. This CDR3 comprises 14 residues. The germline V and J ends were trimmed by 0 bases and 1 base, with 7 bases remaining between them. CDR3 bases: TGTGCCAGCAGTTACTCAGACATTTCCTACGAGCAGTACTTC. Its translation: CASSYSDISYEQYF.

This clonotype was seen at least ten times. J is TRBJ1-1 and V is TRBV5-1; D is ambiguous. The ends were cut back, 5 bases at V and 1 base at J, with 12 bases in the middle. The germline CDR1 and CDR2 sequences are SGHRS and YFSETQ. The CDR3 length is 14 residues. CDR3 region: CASRAGSENTEAFF. Written as DNA, the CDR3 is TGCGCCAGCAGGGCCGGCTCGGAGAACACTGAAGCTTTCTTT.

This clonotype has at least ten counts. The V and J genes are TRBV5-1 and TRBJ1-1, with D maybe TRBD1 (5 bases). The germline V gene encodes CDR1 SGHRS and CDR2 YFSETQ. Trimming pared 4 bases from V and 5 bases from J, leaving 15 bases between. CDR3 length: 14 amino acids. CDR3 sequence (DNA): TGCGCCAGCAGCGCACAGGAAGGCGCGACTGAAGCTTTCTTT. This translates into CASSAQEGATEAFF.

The chain is built from TRBV7-8 and TRBJ1-6, with a tentative D call TRBD1 (5 bases). Germline V gene data show CDR1 as SGHVS and CDR2 as FQNEAQ. The CDR3 length is 14 residues. Trimming stripped 2 bases from V and 7 bases from J, with 9 bases between. CDR3 amino acids: CASSLFGGNSPLHF. In nucleotides, the CDR3 is TGTGCCAGCAGCTTATTTGGGGGGAATTCACCCCTCCACTTT.

This clonotype was detected many times. Possible read error: a much larger clone is one base away. The CDR3 does not close with the conserved phenylalanine or tryptophan, likely indicating a read error. This rearrangement joins TRBV6-5 to TRBJ1-1; D remains ambiguous. The V and J ends lost 4 bases and 1 base respectively, with 7 bases between them. The CDR3 has 13 amino acids. Germline CDR1 and CDR2: MNHEY and SVGAGI. This chain's CDR3 is CASSSQENTEAFL. The CDR3 bases are TGTGCCAGCAGTTCCCAGGAGAACACTGAAGCTTTCCTT.

This clonotype was found a few times. This chain's CDR3 is CASSELGDNTEAFF. The CDR3 bases are TGTGCCAGCAGTGAATTAGGGGACAACACTGAAGCTTTCTTT. This rearrangement joins TRBV6-4 to TRBJ1-1; D perhaps matches TRBD1 (5 bases). Trimming took off 3 bases at V and 2 bases at J, with 10 bases between the two ends. This CDR3 contains 14 residues. Looked up from germline, CDR1 is MRHNA and CDR2 is SNTAGT.

This clonotype was counted at least ten times. The chain employs TRBV19 and TRBJ1-1, with D hard to call. The V gene's germline CDR1 is LNHDA and CDR2 SQIVND (reference sequence). The CDR3 extends over 17 amino acids. V shed 1 base and J shed 1 base, with 16 bases lying between them. The CDR3 region has the DNA TGTGCCAGTAGTATAGGCGGTTTTGGGGTGTGGAACACTGAAGCTTTCTTT. Translating gives CASSIGGFGVWNTEAFF.

This clonotype has only a few counts. This chain uses TRBV9 with TRBJ2-5; D is undetermined. Germline lookup yields CDR1 SGDLS and CDR2 YYNGEE. CDR3 length equals 14 residues. V gave up 4 bases and J gave up 1 base, with 11 bases separating them. The CDR3: CASSKGRFQETQYF. The CDR3 DNA is TGTGCCAGCAGCAAAGGACGGTTCCAAGAGACCCAGTACTTC.

This clonotype was observed at least ten times. The chain recombines TRBV7-3 with TRBJ2-5; TRBD2 matches 10 bases. J gave up 1 base and V 1 base, and 15 bases lay outside the gene matches. From germline, CDR1 is SGHTA and CDR2 FQGTGA. CDR3 size: 20 residues. The CDR3 DNA follows: TGTGCCAGCAGCTTAATGTTGGCCAGGGAACTAGCGGGGCTCCAAGAGACCCAGTACTTC. Translated: CASSLMLARELAGLQETQYF.

The chain recombines TRBV5-1 with TRBJ2-7, with TRBD1 identical over 12 bases. CDR1 and CDR2 from the germline V gene are SGHRS and YFSETQ. The ends lost 4 bases at V and 2 bases at J; junction bases unmatched: 4. This CDR3 is built from 15 residues. The CDR3 nucleotides read TGCGCCAGCAGCCACGGGACAGGGGGCCCCTACGAGCAGTACTTC. Protein product: CASSHGTGGPYEQYF.

This clonotype showed up many times. The J gene is TRBJ1-2, the V gene TRBV7-3; D is ambiguous. The CDR3 is 15 amino acids. Looked up from germline, CDR1 is SGHTA and CDR2 is FQGTGA. V was clipped by 10 bases and J by 5 bases, with 23 bases between them. CDR3 protein: CANAQRFHREYGYTF. CDR3 bases: TGTGCCAACGCTCAAAGGTTCCACAGAGAATATGGCTACACCTTC.

This clonotype was recorded at least ten times. The chain couples TRBV7-6 to TRBJ1-5; D gene uncertain. The germline V gene has CDR1 SGHVS and CDR2 FNYEAQ. V lost 5 bases, J lost 7 bases, and 9 bases lay in between. The CDR3 loop spans 12 amino acids. The CDR3 DNA sequence: TGTGCCAGCAGCCACCTCGGGCAGCCCCAGCATTTT. Amino acid sequence: CASSHLGQPQHF.

This clonotype was seen repeatedly, ten times or more. The chain links TRBV6-5 to TRBJ2-5, with D perhaps matching TRBD1 (6 bases). This CDR3 comprises 17 residues. V lost 0 bases and J 6 bases, leaving 20 bases between the germline ends. The germline CDR1 and CDR2 sequences are MNHEY and SVGAGI. The CDR3 DNA follows: TGTGCCAGCAGTTACTCGACAGGACCACCTCTCCTCCAGACCCAGTACTTC. Its protein product is CASSYSTGPPLLQTQYF.

In its sample, this clonotype was seen many times. The junction departs from the called germline gene at one end, perhaps through a read error. The chain carries TRBV20-1 and TRBJ2-7, with 7 bases lining up with TRBD1. CDR1 and CDR2 (germline): DFQATT, SNEGSKA (reference sequence). The CDR3 is 12 amino acids. The CDR3 spells CSAREGADEQYF. The DNA for the CDR3 is TGCAGTGCAAGAGAGGGGGCGGACGAGCAGTACTTC.

This clonotype was counted many times. The chain links TRBV20-1 to TRBJ2-7; D not resolved. The CDR3 consists of 14 residues. Deletions cut 0 bases from V and 4 bases from J, with 13 bases between. Germline V CDR1 and CDR2: DFQATT, SNEGSKA (reference sequence). The DNA of the CDR3 is TGCAGTGCTAGAGATCTAAAGTTGGGATACGAGCAGTACTTC. Translated, it gives CSARDLKLGYEQYF.

This clonotype appeared many times. The chain couples TRBV2 to TRBJ2-3; D perhaps matches TRBD1 (8 bases). V lost 4 bases, J lost 4 bases, and 15 bases lay in between. This CDR3 comprises 15 residues. Per the germline V gene, CDR1 is SNHLY and CDR2 is FYNNEI. CDR3 protein: CASSAWTGRADTQYF. The DNA of the CDR3 is TGTGCCAGCAGTGCTTGGACAGGGAGGGCAGATACGCAGTATTTT.

The count of this clonotype is one. A much larger clone lies a single base off, so this may be a read error. The chain uses TRBV28 and TRBJ2-2; D is unresolved. The CDR3 consists of 13 residues. Trimming left V 8 bases short and J 1 base short, with 8 bases between. Looked up from germline, CDR1 is MDHEN and CDR2 is SYDVKM. CDR3 in amino acids: CASHLRNTGELFF. The CDR3 DNA reads TGTGCCAGCCATCTGCGGAACACCGGGGAGCTGTTTTTT.